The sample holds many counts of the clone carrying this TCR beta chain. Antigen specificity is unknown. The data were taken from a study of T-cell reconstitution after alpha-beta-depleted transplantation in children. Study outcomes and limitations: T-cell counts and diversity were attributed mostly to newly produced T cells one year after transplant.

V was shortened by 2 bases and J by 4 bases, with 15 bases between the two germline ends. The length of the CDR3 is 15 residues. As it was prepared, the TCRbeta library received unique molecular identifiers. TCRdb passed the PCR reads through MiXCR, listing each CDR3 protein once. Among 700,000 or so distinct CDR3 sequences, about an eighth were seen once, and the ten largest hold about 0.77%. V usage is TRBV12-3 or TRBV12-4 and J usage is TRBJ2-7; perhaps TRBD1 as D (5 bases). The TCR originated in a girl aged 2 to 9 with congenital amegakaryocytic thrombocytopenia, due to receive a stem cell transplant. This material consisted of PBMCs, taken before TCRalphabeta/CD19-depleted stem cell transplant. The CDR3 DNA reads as TGTGCCAGCAGTTTAAGGGCCGGTCAGGGATACGAGCAGTACTTC. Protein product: CASSLRAGQGYEQYF.